This TCR beta chain stems from a study of blood T cell repertoires in COVID-19. At the level of the study: From the United States, Italy and Spain came samples of acute and convalescent COVID-19. PBMCs, B-cell-depleted T cells, or T cells provided the cDNA or gDNA that made up the material.

Trimming took 1 base from V and 7 from J, leaving 8 bases between them. Germline-derived CDR1 and CDR2 are GTSNPN and SVGIG (reference sequence). The CDR3 spans 13 residues. Original processing notes: Amplifying reference gene primers gave estimates of nucleated cell counts. TCRdb's table, derived via immunoSEQ multiplex PCR, lists solely in-frame clones and lacks some. V, J and clone size are those of that table, while D and trimming were read from the DNA. The sample records 70,000 to 90,000 clones, under 80% being singletons. This clone was found once. The V gene is TRBV30, the J gene TRBJ1-6; D remains unclear. Sequencing input: peripheral blood. This receptor was obtained from a human donor with acute or convalescent COVID-19. The donor label of this sample is uncertain. DNA for the CDR3: TGTGCCTGGAGTGAGAGCGAAAATTCACCCCTCCACTTT. Amino acids: CAWSESENSPLHF.